This T cell receptor beta chain was captured in a study of cytomegalovirus exposure and HLA in healthy donors. Study results and caveats: Confirmation in vitro established that a few CMV-associated chains were specific for CMV antigens.

For this clone: What it recognizes is unknown.

Assay used: immunoSEQ multiplex PCR; TCRdb lists only in-frame clones, some missing. The sample yields roughly 120,000 clones, approximately 89% seen once. V lost 2 bases to trimming and J lost 4 bases, with 11 bases between them. Germline assignment: CDR1 MNHEY and CDR2 SVGAGI. The CDR3 has 14 amino acids. This TCR came from a man younger than 30 in good health and CMV-seronegative. The sample consisted of PBMCs. The rearrangement links TRBV6-5 to TRBJ1-2, with a tentative D call TRBD1 (5 bases). The CDR3, as DNA: TGTGCCAGCAGTTACGTCAGGGATGTCTATGGCTACACCTTC. Residues: CASSYVRDVYGYTF.